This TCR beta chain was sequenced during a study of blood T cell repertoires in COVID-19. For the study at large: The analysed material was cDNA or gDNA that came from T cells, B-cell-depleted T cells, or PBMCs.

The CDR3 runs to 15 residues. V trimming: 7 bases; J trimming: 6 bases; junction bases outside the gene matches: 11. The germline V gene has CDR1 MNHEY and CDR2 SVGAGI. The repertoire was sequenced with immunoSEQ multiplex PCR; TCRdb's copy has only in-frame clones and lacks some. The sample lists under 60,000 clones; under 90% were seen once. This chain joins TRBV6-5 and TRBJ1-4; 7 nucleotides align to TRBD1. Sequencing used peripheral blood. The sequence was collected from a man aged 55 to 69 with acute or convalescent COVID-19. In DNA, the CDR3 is TGTGCCAGCACCTCCCAAGGGGGCCTCCATGAAAAACTGTTTTTT. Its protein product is CASTSQGGLHEKLFF.